One and the same sample provided the 5 T cell receptor beta chains below, sequenced in a study of cytomegalovirus exposure and HLA in healthy donors. PCR used 60 Vbeta primers and 13 Jbeta primers. Assay used: immunoSEQ multiplex PCR; TCRdb lists only in-frame clones, some missing. This table holds around 80,000 clones, about 79% found once. The sequenced sample was PBMCs. These receptor sequences come from a man aged 35 to 55 in good health and CMV-seronegative.

The chain couples TRBV5-4 to TRBJ2-2; D remains ambiguous. The CDR3 extends over 13 amino acids. Germline CDR1 reads SGHNT; CDR2 reads YYREEE (reference sequence). The V gene lost 0 bases and the J gene lost 5 bases, with 5 bases spanning the gap. The CDR3 nucleotides are TGTGCCAGCAGCTTGGTAGCAACCGGGGAGCTGTTTTTT. Translated: CASSLVATGELFF.

This clone was seen only once. The chain recombines TRBV11-1 with TRBJ1-1; the D is unclear. Germline loops: CDR1 SGHAT, CDR2 FQDESV (reference sequence). This CDR3 contains 15 residues. Deletions cut 2 bases from V and 1 base from J, with 11 bases between. The CDR3 DNA reads as TGTGCCAGCAGCTTAAATGAACGCAGGAACACTGAAGCTTTCTTT. Translated: CASSLNERRNTEAFF.

In this sample, this clone turned up once. A read error may account for a junction end that differs from germline. V and J are TRBV7-9 and TRBJ1-1; TRBD1 agrees at 10 bases. This CDR3 contains 11 residues. The germline gives CDR1 SEHNR, CDR2 FQNEAQ (reference sequence). CDR3 DNA: TGTTCCAGCAGCTCGGACAGGGGGGCTTTCTTT. Residues: CSSSSDRGAFF.

The J gene is TRBJ2-2, the V gene TRBV9, with TRBD2 as a possible D gene (5 bases). Trimming stripped 1 base from V and 1 base from J, with 8 bases between. The CDR3 has 15 amino acids. Germline CDR1 is SGDLS and CDR2 is YYNGEE. The CDR3 here is CASSVWEKNTGELFF. The CDR3 nucleotides are TGTGCCAGCAGCGTATGGGAGAAGAACACCGGGGAGCTGTTTTTT.

The chain joins TRBV12-5 to TRBJ2-3, with a tentative D call TRBD1 (6 bases). V lost 7 bases to trimming and J lost 4 bases, with 18 bases between them. Germline lookup yields CDR1 LGHNT and CDR2 FRNRAP. CDR3 length equals 15 residues. CDR3 DNA sequence: TGTGCTAGTGCTCCCACAGGGTCCGTCGCAGATACGCAGTATTTT. This gives the protein CASAPTGSVADTQYF.